The 15 T cell receptor beta chains listed next were all sequenced from one sample in a study of blood T cell repertoires in COVID-19. Data came from immunoSEQ multiplex PCR; TCRdb stores just in-frame clones and leaves some out. Of 150,000 to 200,000 clones in the sample, less than 90% were seen once. The sequenced sample consisted of peripheral blood. These receptors came from a woman aged 70 to 79 with acute or convalescent COVID-19.

The chain uses TRBV6-5 and TRBJ1-1, with D tentatively TRBD1 (6 bases). The CDR3 consists of 14 residues. The ends were cut back, 2 bases at V and 4 bases at J, with 11 bases in the middle. Germline lookup yields CDR1 MNHEY and CDR2 SVGAGI. The DNA for the CDR3 is TGTGCCAGCAGTTACGTCAGGGGTGGCACTGAAGCTTTCTTT. Translating it yields CASSYVRGGTEAFF.

This clone turned up a few times. The chain has TRBV4-1 and TRBJ2-1; TRBD2 matches at 7 bases. V lost 3 bases, J lost 2 bases, and 7 bases stayed unmatched. Germline CDR1 reads MGHRA; CDR2 reads YSYEKL. The CDR3 runs to 16 residues. CDR3 nucleotide sequence: TGCGCCAGCAGCCAGCTCACAGGACTAGCCTACAATGAGCAGTTCTTC. Amino acid sequence: CASSQLTGLAYNEQFF.

The chain links TRBV7-2 to TRBJ2-1, with D perhaps TRBD2 (6 bases). CDR1 SGHTA and CDR2 FQGNSA come from the germline V gene. Between the trimmed V and J ends, which lost 11 bases and 2 bases, there was a span of 19 bases. The CDR3 totals 15 residues. The CDR3 DNA reads TGTGCCTGTCTGGGAGGCGGGTCCCCCTACAATGAGCAGTTCTTC. Residues: CACLGGGSPYNEQFF.

This chain uses TRBV7-2 with TRBJ2-5, with 8 positions matching TRBD2. In germline, CDR1 is SGHTA, CDR2 FQGNSA. The CDR3 runs to 16 residues. The trim removed 5 bases at V and 1 base at J, leaving 9 bases unmatched. The CDR3 loop is CASSIARAGGQETQYF. As DNA, the CDR3 is TGTGCCAGCAGCATCGCCCGGGCGGGGGGCCAAGAGACCCAGTACTTC.

The table lists this clone with a count of one. The chain carries TRBV18 and TRBJ2-1; D unclear. This CDR3 spans 15 amino acids. V lost 8 bases to trimming and J lost 4 bases, with 18 bases between them. The germline CDR1 and CDR2 sequences are KGHSH and LQKENI. The CDR3 region has the DNA TGTGCCAGCACACGCCCGAGGATATTTTACAATGAGCAGTTCTTC. Amino acids: CASTRPRIFYNEQFF.

The chain's CDR3 is CASSNGGQGSEKLFF. In DNA, the CDR3 is TGTGCCAGCAGCAATGGGGGACAGGGTAGTGAAAAACTGTTTTTT. V is TRBV9 and J is TRBJ1-4; 9 bases are a match to TRBD1. The CDR3 extends over 15 amino acids. Germline-derived CDR1 and CDR2 are SGDLS and YYNGEE. After removal of 4 bases from V and 7 bases from J, the junction contained 8 bases not matched to a gene.

In its sample, this clone was seen once. The V gene is TRBV11-3, the J gene TRBJ2-1, with 7 bases that match TRBD2. Per the germline V gene, CDR1 is SGHNT and CDR2 is YENEEA. J lost 15 bases, V lost 0 bases, and 8 bases had no gene match. The CDR3 loop spans 13 amino acids. CDR3 in amino acids: CASSLDLSGARFF. The CDR3 nucleotides read TGTGCCAGCAGCTTAGATCTAAGCGGGGCCAGGTTCTTC.

The rearrangement joins TRBV19 to TRBJ1-3; D not resolved. This CDR3 is built from 14 residues. Germline CDR1 is LNHDA and CDR2 is SQIVND (reference sequence). V lost 8 bases and J lost 0, with 11 bases in between. CDR3 nucleotides: TGTGCCAGTGGCAATCGTCCCTCTGGAAACACCATATATTTT. Encoded protein: CASGNRPSGNTIYF.

The chain carries TRBV4-1 and TRBJ1-2; D remains unclear. The V gene lost 6 bases and the J gene lost 4 bases, with 18 bases spanning the gap. The length of the CDR3 is 15 residues. Germline V lookup: CDR1 MGHRA, CDR2 YSYEKL. The CDR3 DNA is TGCGCCAGCAGTCAAAATCTCGCATCGGGCTATGGCTACACCTTC. Its translation: CASSQNLASGYGYTF.

The chain combines TRBV19 with TRBJ2-1; 11 bases match TRBD2. Germline V gene lookup returns CDR1 LNHDA and CDR2 SQIVND (reference sequence). The CDR3 runs to 17 residues. V lost 4 bases and J lost 0; bases outside the gene matches: 5. The CDR3 DNA follows: TGTGCCAGTAGTAGGGCACTAGCGGGGGCCTCCTACAATGAGCAGTTCTTC. Translating gives CASSRALAGASYNEQFF. Looking up the rest from reference TRBV19 and TRBJ2-1 gives the full variable domain: DGGITQSPKYLFRKEGQNVTLSCEQNLNHDAMYWYRQDPGQGLRLIYYSQIVNDFQKGDIAEGYSVSREKKESFPLTVTSAQKNPTAFYLCASSRALAGASYNEQFFGPGTRLTVL.

This chain uses TRBV4-3 with TRBJ1-2; D might be TRBD1 (5 bases). CDR3 length: 14 amino acids. Trimming stripped 0 bases from V and 8 bases from J, with 13 bases between. Germline assignment: CDR1 LGHNA and CDR2 YSLEER. This CDR3 reads CASSQDYGGGGYTF. Written as DNA, the CDR3 is TGCGCCAGCAGCCAAGATTATGGGGGAGGCGGCTACACCTTC.

This chain connects TRBV5-1 to TRBJ2-3; 12 nucleotides match TRBD2. After removal of 0 bases from V and 5 bases from J, the junction contained 10 bases not matched to a gene. CDR1 and CDR2 (germline): SGHRS, YFSETQ. The CDR3 sequence is 18 residues long. The CDR3 region is CASSLAALAGGRRDTQYF. The CDR3, as DNA: TGCGCCAGCAGCTTGGCTGCTCTAGCGGGGGGGCGTCGAGATACGCAGTATTTT.

This chain connects TRBV5-1 to TRBJ1-5, with 7 nucleotides matching TRBD1. The CDR3 contains 14 residues. The V gene end was trimmed by 3 bases and the J gene end by 11 bases; junction bases not matched to a gene: 11. Germline CDR1 reads SGHRS; CDR2 reads YFSETQ. The CDR3 DNA is TGCGCCAGCAGCTGGACAGGTTTGGGATCAGCCCAGCATTTT. Translating gives CASSWTGLGSAQHF.

CDR3 sequence: CASSQDNIFGVSGANVLTF. CDR3 sequence (DNA): TGCGCCAGCAGCCAAGATAACATCTTCGGAGTCTCTGGGGCCAACGTCCTGACTTTC. V is TRBV4-1 and J is TRBJ2-6; D is ambiguous. Between the trimmed V and J ends, which lost 0 bases and 0 bases, there was a span of 15 bases. CDR1 and CDR2 from the germline V gene are MGHRA and YSYEKL. The CDR3 spans 19 residues.

This clone occurred a few times. This chain links TRBV2 with TRBJ2-3; the match to TRBD2 covers 9 bases. Germline loops: CDR1 SNHLY, CDR2 FYNNEI. The CDR3 has 16 residues. J gave up 2 bases and V 7 bases, and 10 bases lay outside the gene matches. The CDR3 protein is CASNPWASGNTDTQYF. The CDR3 nucleotides read TGTGCCAGCAACCCTTGGGCTAGCGGGAACACAGATACGCAGTATTTT.